This TCR beta chain is from a study of breast tumors, draining lymph nodes, adjacent tissues. TCRdb independently ran MiXCR on the multiplex PCR reads; one entry per CDR3 protein. The sample records about 130,000 distinct CDR3 sequences, approximately 21% being singletons. This clonotype was counted many times. Samples came from axillary lymph nodes draining the breast cancer. The J segment lost 3 bases and the V segment lost 5 bases, leaving 4 bases of the junction unmatched. The CDR3 is 16 residues long. The TCR sequence derives from a female donor with breast cancer. Some clones in this sample may be carry-over from other donors' samples. The sequenced sample was axillary lymph node tissue. The genes are TRBV12-3 or TRBV12-4 and TRBJ2-3; 14 bases line up with TRBD2. CDR3 amino acids: CASSRGLAGATDTQYF. In DNA form, the CDR3 reads TGTGCCAGCAGTCGGGGACTAGCGGGAGCGACAGATACGCAGTATTTT.